This is a list of T cell receptor beta chains from one sample in a study of cytomegalovirus exposure and HLA in healthy donors. Sequenced by immunoSEQ multiplex PCR; TCRdb stores in-frame clones only, minus some. Of approximately 170,000 clones in the sample, 70% to 90% are singletons; the top ten hold roughly 2.5%. The specimen was PBMCs. All receptors come from a man aged 30-40 years in good health and CMV-seropositive. CDR3s include the opening cysteine and the closing phenylalanine or tryptophan. The D gene is left open where the match is weak. Not every row has a clone size; where given, it reads once, few, many or a size class.

v_gene,d_gene,j_gene,len,abundance,CDR3aa,CDR3nt
TRBV7-9,NA,TRBJ1-2,13,NA,CASSPRGLAGYTF,TGTGCCAGCAGCCCTAGGGGTCTGGCCGGCTACACCTTC
TRBV5-6,NA,TRBJ2-3,15,NA,CASSLAGHYTDTQYF,TGTGCCAGCAGCCTGGCGGGTCATTACACAGATACGCAGTATTTT
TRBV4-1,NA,TRBJ2-5,18,NA,CASSQVQVGMGHQETQYF,TGCGCCAGCAGCCAAGTTCAGGTGGGAATGGGGCACCAAGAGACCCAGTACTTC
TRBV27,TRBD1,TRBJ2-7,15,NA,CASSPRTGGTYEQYF,TGTGCCAGCAGCCCGCGGACAGGGGGGACCTACGAGCAGTACTTC
TRBV29-1,NA,TRBJ2-7,15,once,CSVTRGGTALYEQYF,TGCAGCGTTACACGGGGGGGGACAGCCCTTTACGAGCAGTACTTC
TRBV4-1,TRBD1,TRBJ1-1,14,once,CASSQVEGATEAFF,TGCGCCAGCAGCCAAGTGGAGGGGGCCACTGAAGCTTTCTTT
TRBV12-1,NA,TRBJ2-6,13,once,CASSPSGANVLTF,TGTGCCAGCAGCCCTTCTGGGGCCAACGTCCTGACTTTC
TRBV6-6,TRBD1,TRBJ2-1,14,NA,CASSWNRGGDEQFF,TGTGCCAGCAGTTGGAACAGGGGCGGAGATGAGCAGTTCTTC
TRBV29-1,NA,TRBJ2-1,15,NA,CSVEDGAGWVLSQFF,TGCAGCGTTGAAGATGGGGCGGGGTGGGTTTTATCGCAGTTCTTC
TRBV11-2,TRBD2,TRBJ2-1,16,NA,CASSLLPGLAGREQFF,TGTGCCAGCAGCTTGCTCCCGGGACTAGCGGGCCGCGAGCAGTTCTTC
TRBV6-1,NA,TRBJ2-5,11,NA,CASRGRDTQYF,TGTGCCAGCAGGGGCAGGGATACCCAGTACTTC
TRBV7-8,TRBD2,TRBJ2-7,15,NA,CASSLGLAGVYEQYF,TGTGCCAGCAGCTTAGGACTAGCGGGAGTTTACGAGCAGTACTTC
TRBV4-3,TRBD1,TRBJ1-2,14,NA,CASSRTGSNYGYTF,TGCGCCAGCAGTCGGACAGGTTCTAACTATGGCTACACCTTC
TRBV21-1,NA,TRBJ2-3,17,NA,CASSTMRTSGSPDTQYF,TGTGCCAGCAGCACCATGAGGACTAGCGGGAGTCCGGATACGCAGTATTTT
TRBV5-6,NA,TRBJ2-5,14,NA,CASSLVGGYETQYF,TGTGCCAGCAGCTTAGTTGGGGGGTACGAGACCCAGTACTTC
TRBV15,NA,TRBJ1-2,13,NA,CATSRPGDYGYTF,TGTGCCACCAGCAGACCGGGGGACTATGGCTACACCTTC
TRBV5-4,TRBD2,TRBJ2-5,15,NA,CASSPELAAPQTQYF,TGTGCCAGCAGCCCGGAGCTAGCGGCCCCCCAGACCCAGTACTTC
TRBV4-2,TRBD2,TRBJ2-1,17,NA,CASSQPTAGGIVNEQFF,TGTGCCAGCAGCCAGCCCACTGCGGGGGGCATAGTCAATGAGCAGTTCTTC
TRBV27,NA,TRBJ2-1,13,NA,CASSLGLYNEQFF,TGTGCCAGCAGTCTCGGACTGTACAATGAGCAGTTCTTC
TRBV19,NA,TRBJ2-3,16,NA,CASSIVRREAADTQYF,TGTGCCAGTAGTATAGTAAGGAGGGAGGCCGCAGATACGCAGTATTTT
TRBV7-9,TRBD1,TRBJ2-7,16,NA,CASSSPPGTVGYEQYF,TGTGCCAGCAGCTCCCCCCCCGGGACAGTTGGGTACGAGCAGTACTTC
TRBV18,TRBD2,TRBJ2-3,19,NA,CASSPLGGRAGTGTDTQYF,TGTGCCAGCTCACCATTAGGCGGGAGGGCCGGTACTGGCACAGATACGCAGTATTTT
TRBV5-8,TRBD1,TRBJ2-2,16,NA,CASIAGTGSNTGELFF,TGTGCCAGCATCGCAGGGACAGGGAGTAACACCGGGGAGCTGTTTTTT
TRBV6-6,TRBD1,TRBJ1-2,15,once,CASSSGQPSNYGYTF,TGTGCCAGCAGTTCGGGACAGCCATCTAACTATGGCTACACCTTC
TRBV27,TRBD1,TRBJ2-1,14,NA,CASSGTGPYNEQFF,TGTGCCAGCAGCGGGACAGGGCCCTACAATGAGCAGTTCTTC